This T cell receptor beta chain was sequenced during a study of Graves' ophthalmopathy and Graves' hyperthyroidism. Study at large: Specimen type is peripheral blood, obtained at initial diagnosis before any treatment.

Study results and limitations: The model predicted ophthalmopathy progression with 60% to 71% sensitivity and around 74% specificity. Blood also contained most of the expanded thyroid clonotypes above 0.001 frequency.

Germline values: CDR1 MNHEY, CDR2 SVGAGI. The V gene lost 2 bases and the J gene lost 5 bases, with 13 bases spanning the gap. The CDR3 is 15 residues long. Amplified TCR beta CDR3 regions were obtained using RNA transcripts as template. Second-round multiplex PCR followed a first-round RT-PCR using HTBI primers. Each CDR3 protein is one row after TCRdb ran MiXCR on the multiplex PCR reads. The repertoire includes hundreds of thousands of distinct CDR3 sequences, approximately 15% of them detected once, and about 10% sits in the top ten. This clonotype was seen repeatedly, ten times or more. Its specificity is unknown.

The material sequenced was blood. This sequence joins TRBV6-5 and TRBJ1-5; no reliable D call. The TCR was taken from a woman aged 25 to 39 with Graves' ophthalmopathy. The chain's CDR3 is CASSYLAGQDQPQHF. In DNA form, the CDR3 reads TGTGCCAGCAGTTACCTCGCCGGCCAGGATCAGCCCCAGCATTTT.